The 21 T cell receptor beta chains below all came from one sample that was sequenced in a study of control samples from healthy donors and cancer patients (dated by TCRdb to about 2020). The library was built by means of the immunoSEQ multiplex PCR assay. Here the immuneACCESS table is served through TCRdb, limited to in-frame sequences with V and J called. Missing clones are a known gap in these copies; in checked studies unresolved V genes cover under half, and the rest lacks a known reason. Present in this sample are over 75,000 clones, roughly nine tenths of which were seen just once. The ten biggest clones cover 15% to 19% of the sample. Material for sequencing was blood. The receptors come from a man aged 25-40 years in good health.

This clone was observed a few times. The CDR3 loop reads CASRGQGLNTEAFF. The CDR3 bases are TGTGCCAGCAGGGGACAGGGTCTTAACACTGAAGCTTTCTTT. The rearrangement uses TRBV7-2 and TRBJ1-1; 9 nucleotides align to TRBD1. CDR3 size: 14 residues. CDR1 and CDR2 (germline): SGHTA, FQGNSA. J lost 2 bases, V lost 6 bases, and 4 bases had no gene match.

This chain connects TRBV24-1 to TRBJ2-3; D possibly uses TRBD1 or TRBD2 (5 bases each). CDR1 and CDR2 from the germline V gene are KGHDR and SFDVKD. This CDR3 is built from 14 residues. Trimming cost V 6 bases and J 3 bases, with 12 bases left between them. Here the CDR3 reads CATSLGVGTDTQYF. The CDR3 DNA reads TGTGCCACCAGTTTGGGGGTGGGAACAGATACGCAGTATTTT.

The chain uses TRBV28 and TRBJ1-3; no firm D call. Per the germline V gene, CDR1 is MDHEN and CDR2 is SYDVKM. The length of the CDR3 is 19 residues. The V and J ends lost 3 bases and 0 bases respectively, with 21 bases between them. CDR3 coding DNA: TGTGCCAGCAGTTTGCATGCGAAGGGAGGCCGCTACTCTGGAAACACCATATATTTT. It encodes CASSLHAKGGRYSGNTIYF.

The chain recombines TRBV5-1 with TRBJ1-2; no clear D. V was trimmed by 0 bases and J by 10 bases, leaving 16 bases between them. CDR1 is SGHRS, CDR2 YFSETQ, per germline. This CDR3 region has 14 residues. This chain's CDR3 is CASSLGAPGRDYTF. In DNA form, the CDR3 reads TGCGCCAGCAGCTTGGGGGCCCCCGGACGGGACTACACCTTC.

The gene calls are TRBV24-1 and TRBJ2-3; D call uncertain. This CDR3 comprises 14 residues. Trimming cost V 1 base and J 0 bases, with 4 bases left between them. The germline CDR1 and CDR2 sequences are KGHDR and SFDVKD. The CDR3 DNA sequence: TGTGCCACCAGTGATTTTGACAGCACAGATACGCAGTATTTT. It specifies CATSDFDSTDTQYF.

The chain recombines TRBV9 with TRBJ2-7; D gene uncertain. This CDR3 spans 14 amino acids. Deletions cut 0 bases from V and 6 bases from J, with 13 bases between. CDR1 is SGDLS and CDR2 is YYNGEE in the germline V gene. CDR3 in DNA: TGTGCCAGCAGCGTAGGGGTGGTGTTTCGCGAGCAGTACTTC. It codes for CASSVGVVFREQYF. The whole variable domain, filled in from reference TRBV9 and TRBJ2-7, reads DSGVTQTPKHLITATGQRVTLRCSPRSGDLSVYWYQQSLDQGLQFLIQYYNGEERAKGNILERFSAQQFPDLHSELNLSSLELGDSALYFCASSVGVVFREQYFGPGTRLTVT.

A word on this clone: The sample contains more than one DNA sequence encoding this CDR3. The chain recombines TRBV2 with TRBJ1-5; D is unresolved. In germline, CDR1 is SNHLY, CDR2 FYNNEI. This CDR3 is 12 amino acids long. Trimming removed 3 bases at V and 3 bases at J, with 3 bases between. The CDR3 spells CASSDPNQPQHF. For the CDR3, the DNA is TGTGCCAGCAGTGATCCCAATCAGCCCCAGCATTTT.

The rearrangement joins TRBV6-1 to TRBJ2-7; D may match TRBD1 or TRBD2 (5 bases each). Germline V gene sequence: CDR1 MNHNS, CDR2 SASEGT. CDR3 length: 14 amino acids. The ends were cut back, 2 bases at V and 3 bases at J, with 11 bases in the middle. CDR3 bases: TGTGCCAGCAGTGAACCGGGACGCCACTACGAGCAGTACTTC. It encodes CASSEPGRHYEQYF.

CDR3 nucleotide sequence: TGTGCCAGCAGCCAAGCTGGGGTTCAAGAGACCCAGTACTTC. Residues: CASSQAGVQETQYF. The chain is built from TRBV4-2 and TRBJ2-5; D unclear. V lost 1 base and J 2 bases, leaving 8 bases between the germline ends. Germline values: CDR1 LGHNA, CDR2 YNFKEQ. The CDR3 is 14 amino acids.

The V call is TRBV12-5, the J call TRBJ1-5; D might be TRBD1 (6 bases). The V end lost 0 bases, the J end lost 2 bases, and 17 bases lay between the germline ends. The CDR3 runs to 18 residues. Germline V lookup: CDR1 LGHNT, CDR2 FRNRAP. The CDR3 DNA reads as TGTGCTAGTGGTTTGGTATTGGCAGGGGAGATCGGCAATCAGCCCCAGCATTTT. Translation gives CASGLVLAGEIGNQPQHF.

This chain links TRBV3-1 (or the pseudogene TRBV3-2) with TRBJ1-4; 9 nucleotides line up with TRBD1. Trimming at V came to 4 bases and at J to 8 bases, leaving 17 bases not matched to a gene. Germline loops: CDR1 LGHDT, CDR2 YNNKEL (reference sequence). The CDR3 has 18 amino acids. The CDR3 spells CASSLGGGRGTGREKLFF. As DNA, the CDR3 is TGTGCCAGCAGCCTAGGCGGAGGTCGAGGGACAGGGCGGGAAAAACTGTTTTTT.

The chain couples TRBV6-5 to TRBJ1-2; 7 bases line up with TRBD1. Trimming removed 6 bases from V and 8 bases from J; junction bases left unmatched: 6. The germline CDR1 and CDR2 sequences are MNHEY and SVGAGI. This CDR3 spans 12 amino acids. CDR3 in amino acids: CASRAVGGGYTF. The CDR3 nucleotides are TGTGCCAGCAGGGCGGTAGGGGGCGGCTACACCTTC.

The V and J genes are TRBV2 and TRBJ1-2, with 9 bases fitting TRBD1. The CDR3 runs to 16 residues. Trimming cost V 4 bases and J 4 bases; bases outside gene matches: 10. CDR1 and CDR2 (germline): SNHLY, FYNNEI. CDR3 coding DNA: TGTGCCAGCAGTGCCCCTGGGGGACAGGGAGTCTATGGCTACACCTTC. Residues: CASSAPGGQGVYGYTF.

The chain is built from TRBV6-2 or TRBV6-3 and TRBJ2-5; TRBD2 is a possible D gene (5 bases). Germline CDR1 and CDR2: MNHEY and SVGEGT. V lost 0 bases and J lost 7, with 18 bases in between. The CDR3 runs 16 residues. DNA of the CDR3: TGTGCCAGCAGTTACTCGACGGTGGGAGTAAAAGGGACCCAGTACTTC. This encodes CASSYSTVGVKGTQYF.

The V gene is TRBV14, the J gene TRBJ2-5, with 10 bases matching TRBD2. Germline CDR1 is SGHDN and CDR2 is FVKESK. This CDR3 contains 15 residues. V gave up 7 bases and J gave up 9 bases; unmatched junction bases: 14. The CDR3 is CASNEAGGPLTSQYF. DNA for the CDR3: TGTGCCAGCAACGAAGCGGGAGGGCCGTTGACGTCCCAGTACTTC.

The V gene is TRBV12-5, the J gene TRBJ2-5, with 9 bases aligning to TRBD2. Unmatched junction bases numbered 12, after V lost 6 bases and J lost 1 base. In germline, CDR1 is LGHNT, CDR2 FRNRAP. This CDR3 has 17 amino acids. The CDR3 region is CASGLTGTSRFQETQYF. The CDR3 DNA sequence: TGTGCTAGTGGCTTAACCGGGACTAGCAGGTTCCAAGAGACCCAGTACTTC.

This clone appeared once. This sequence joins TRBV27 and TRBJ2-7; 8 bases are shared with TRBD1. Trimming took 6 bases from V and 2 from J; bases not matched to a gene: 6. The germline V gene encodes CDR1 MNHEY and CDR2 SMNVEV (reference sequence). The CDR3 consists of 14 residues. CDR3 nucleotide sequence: TGTGCCAGCAGGCGGACAGGGTCTACCTACGAGCAGTACTTC. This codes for CASRRTGSTYEQYF.

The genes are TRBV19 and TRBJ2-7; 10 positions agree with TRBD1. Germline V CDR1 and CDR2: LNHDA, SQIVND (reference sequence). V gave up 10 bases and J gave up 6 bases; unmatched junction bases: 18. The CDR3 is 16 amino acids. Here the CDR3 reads CATMNRTGTGVREQYF. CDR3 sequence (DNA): TGTGCCACCATGAATAGGACCGGGACAGGGGTTCGCGAGCAGTACTTC.

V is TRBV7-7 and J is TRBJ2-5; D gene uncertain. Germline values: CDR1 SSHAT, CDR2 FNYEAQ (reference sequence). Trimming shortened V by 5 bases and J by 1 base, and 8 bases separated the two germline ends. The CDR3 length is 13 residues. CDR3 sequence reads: CASSPRRQETQYF. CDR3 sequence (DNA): TGTGCCAGCAGCCCTCGCCGCCAAGAGACCCAGTACTTC.

CDR3 residues: CASSTISGNTIYF. The CDR3 DNA reads TGTGCCAGCAGCACAATCTCTGGAAACACCATATATTTT. This chain joins TRBV6-2 or TRBV6-3 and TRBJ1-3; D is uncertain. Per germline, CDR1 MNHEY and CDR2 SVGEGT. V was shortened by 6 bases and J by 0 bases, with 6 bases between the two germline ends. CDR3 size: 13 residues.

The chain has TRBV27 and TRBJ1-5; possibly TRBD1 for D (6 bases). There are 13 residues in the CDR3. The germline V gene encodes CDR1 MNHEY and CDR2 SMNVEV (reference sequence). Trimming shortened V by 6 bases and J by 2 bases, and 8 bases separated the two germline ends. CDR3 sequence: CASRQGGNQPQHF. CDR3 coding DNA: TGTGCCAGCAGACAGGGAGGCAATCAGCCCCAGCATTTT.